This T cell receptor (beta chain) was documented in a study of blood T cells in healthy people across ages. In this sample, this clonotype turned up a few times. The germline V gene encodes CDR1 SGHTA and CDR2 FQGNSA. The CDR3 is 14 residues long. V was trimmed by 8 bases and J by 7 bases, leaving 20 bases between them. No fewer than 7 million PBMCs went into each sample. A sample-barcoded 5' primer and a J-beta primer mix were used in a second PCR of roughly 6 to 11 cycles. TCRdb processed the 5' RACE reads anew with MiXCR; each CDR3 protein has one entry. Among 1.5 million to 2 million distinct CDR3 sequences listed, roughly 50% were seen once.

The TCR sequence derives from a woman aged 40 to 50 in good health. The chain has TRBV7-2 and TRBJ1-2; TRBD1 might be the D (6 bases). The sample comprised blood. The CDR3 spells CASAQASGEGGYTF. The CDR3 DNA follows: TGTGCCAGCGCCCAGGCCTCAGGGGAAGGTGGCTACACCTTC.